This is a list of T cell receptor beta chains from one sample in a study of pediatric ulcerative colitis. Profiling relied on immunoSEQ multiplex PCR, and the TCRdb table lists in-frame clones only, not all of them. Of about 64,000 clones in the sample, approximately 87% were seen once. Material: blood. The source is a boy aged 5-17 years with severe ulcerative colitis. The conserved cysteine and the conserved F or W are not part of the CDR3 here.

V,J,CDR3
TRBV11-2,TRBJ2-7,ASSLGGSDEQY
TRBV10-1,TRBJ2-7,ASSEGTGFQQY
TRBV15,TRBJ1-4,ATSRDREDEKLF
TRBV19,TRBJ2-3,ASSKIAGGPTDTQY
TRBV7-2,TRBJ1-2,ASSEGLYGYT
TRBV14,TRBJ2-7,ASSLVLAEIYEQY
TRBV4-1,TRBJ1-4,ASSHGTAATNEKLF
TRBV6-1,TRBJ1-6,ASSELGGWDLISPLH
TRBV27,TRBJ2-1,ASSWQLAGVNEQF
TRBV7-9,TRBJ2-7,ASSLKGGDPYEQY
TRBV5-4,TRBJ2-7,ASSFGYPGSPLYEQY
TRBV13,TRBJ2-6,ASSFYRGGPGANVLT
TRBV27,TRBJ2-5,ASSDRGPWETQY
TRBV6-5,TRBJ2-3,ASSYSAGEDTQY
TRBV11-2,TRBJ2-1,ASSSMLQVYNEQF
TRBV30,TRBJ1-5,AWSEGLRIQPQH
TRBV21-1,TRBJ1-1,ASTMRGNTEAF
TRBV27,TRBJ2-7,ASSLTDGESYEQY
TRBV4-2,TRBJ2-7,ASSQGLGLAGPYEQY
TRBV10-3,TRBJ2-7,AISVTGGSSYEQY
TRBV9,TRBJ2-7,ASSPRATYEQY
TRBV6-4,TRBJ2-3,ASSDYIAGGIDTQY
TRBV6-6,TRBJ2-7,ASSFQLAGVGEQY
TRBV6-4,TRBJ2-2,ASSDRDTGELF
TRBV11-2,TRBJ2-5,ASSPRGAAQETQY
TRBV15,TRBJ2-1,ATSRDVIASSYNEQF
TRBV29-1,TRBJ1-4,SVEGSGGTNEKLF
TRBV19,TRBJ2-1,ASSALHNVYNEQF
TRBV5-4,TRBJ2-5,ASSLPSGRGVWTQY
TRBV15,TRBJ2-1,ATSRGGGGPYNEQF
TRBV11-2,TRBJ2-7,ASSLDNSYEQY
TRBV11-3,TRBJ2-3,ASSFSGRGDGTQY
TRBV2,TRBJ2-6,ASSGLGLGANVLT
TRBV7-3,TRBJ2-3,ASSPQGRTGTDTQY
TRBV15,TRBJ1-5,ATSTTGGANQPQH
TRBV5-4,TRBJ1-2,ASSYLPENYGYT
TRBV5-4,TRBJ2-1,ASLAGGSSYNEQF
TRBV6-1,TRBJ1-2,ASSEGQGYGYT
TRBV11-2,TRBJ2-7,ASSPQREFSYEQY
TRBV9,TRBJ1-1,ASSASQGAEAF
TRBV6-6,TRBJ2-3,ASIRADPDTQY
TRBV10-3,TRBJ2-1,AISQQRGYNEQF
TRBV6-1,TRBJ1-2,ASRNPGTDYGYT
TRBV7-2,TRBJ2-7,ASSLVALGDEQY
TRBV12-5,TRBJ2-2,ASGLVLDTGELF
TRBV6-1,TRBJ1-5,ASSGWADQPQH
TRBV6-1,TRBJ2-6,ASSVRGPGANVLT
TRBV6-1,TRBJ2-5,ALRGGPETQY
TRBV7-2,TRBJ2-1,ASSVTSGRYNEQF
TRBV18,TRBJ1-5,ASSPTITPGNQPQH
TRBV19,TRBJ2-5,ASSIVLAGGLETQY
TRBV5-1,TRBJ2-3,ASSFDGLRQY